Below, one T cell receptor (beta chain) is given with its context. Its antigen remains unknown. The CDR3 is 15 amino acids. The germline gives CDR1 WNHNN, CDR2 SYGVQD (reference sequence). Trimming left V 4 bases short and J 5 bases short, with 17 bases between. The data belong to a study of cytomegalovirus exposure and HLA in healthy donors. PCR amplification relied on 60 Vbeta primers (plus 13 Jbeta primers). The table came from immunoSEQ multiplex PCR; TCRdb's copy has only in-frame clones and leaves some out. The sample data list 30,000 to 40,000 clones. Notes on the study in general: A few V segments could not be told apart, such as TRBV6-2 and TRBV6-3, and were left out.

The chain joins TRBV10-1 to TRBJ2-5, with D unclear. The source material was PBMCs. The clonotype originates from a human donor in good health. CDR3 in DNA: TGCGCCAGCAGTGGCTCTCTAGGAGCTGAGGAGACCCAGTACTTC. The encoded protein is CASSGSLGAEETQYF.